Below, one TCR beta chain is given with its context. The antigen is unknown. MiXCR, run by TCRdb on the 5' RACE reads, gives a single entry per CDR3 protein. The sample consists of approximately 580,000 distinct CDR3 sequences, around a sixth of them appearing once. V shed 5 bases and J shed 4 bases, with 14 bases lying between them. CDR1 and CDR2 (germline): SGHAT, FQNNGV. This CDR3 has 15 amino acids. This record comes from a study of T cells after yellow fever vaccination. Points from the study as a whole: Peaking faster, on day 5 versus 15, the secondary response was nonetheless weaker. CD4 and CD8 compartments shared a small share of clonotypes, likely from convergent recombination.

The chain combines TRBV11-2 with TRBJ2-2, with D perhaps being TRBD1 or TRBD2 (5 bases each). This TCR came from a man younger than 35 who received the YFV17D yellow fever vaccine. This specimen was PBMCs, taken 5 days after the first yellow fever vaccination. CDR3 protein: CASSLEYGGTGELFF. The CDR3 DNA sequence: TGTGCCAGCAGCCTTGAATATGGGGGCACCGGGGAGCTGTTTTTT.